These 17 T cell receptor beta chains originate from one sample sequenced in a study of post-analysis software for immune sequencing data. Findings and limits, study-wide: Included in a set of 5 or 6 TRBV segments more frequent in patients than controls were TRBV5-6, TRBV5-1 and TRBV20-1.

No antigen has been assigned to these receptors. Unique molecular identifiers were present in the TCR beta cDNA libraries. One entry per CDR3 protein results from TCRdb running MiXCR on the PCR reads. The table shows 600,000 to 750,000 distinct CDR3 sequences, with around 64% occurring only once. Source material: blood. All receptors derive from a girl aged 2-15 years with multiple sclerosis.

In this sample, this clonotype turned up a few times. This chain connects TRBV29-1 to TRBJ2-7; the match to TRBD1 covers 7 bases. Germline-derived CDR1 and CDR2 are SQVTM and ANQGSEA. CDR3 length equals 13 residues. V dropped 0 bases and J dropped 4; count of bases not matched to a gene: 3. Here the CDR3 DNA reads TGCAGCGTTGAAGAGCGACAGGGATACGAGCAGTACTTC. This sequence encodes CSVEERQGYEQYF.

This clonotype was seen only a few times. The rearrangement links TRBV7-2 to TRBJ1-1; TRBD1 agrees at 8 bases. From germline, CDR1 is SGHTA and CDR2 FQGNSA. Germline trimming cut 3 bases from V and 4 bases from J; bases unmatched to any gene: 7. The CDR3 runs 15 residues. CDR3 sequence (DNA): TGTGCCAGCAGCTTTCAGGGGGCATTGGGCACTGAAGCTTTCTTT. Translation gives CASSFQGALGTEAFF.

This clonotype occurred a few times. The chain is built from TRBV10-3 and TRBJ2-4; D remains ambiguous. V dropped 0 bases and J dropped 0 bases, with 6 bases sitting between them. Germline V CDR1 and CDR2: ENHRY, SYGVKD. There are 15 residues in the CDR3. CDR3 sequence: CAISESVLAKNIQYF. CDR3 coding DNA: TGTGCCATCAGTGAGTCGGTCTTAGCCAAAAACATTCAGTACTTC.

This sequence joins TRBV30 and TRBJ2-3, with TRBD2 identical over 13 bases. The CDR3 is 14 amino acids. The germline V gene has CDR1 GTSNPN and CDR2 SVGIG (reference sequence). V was pared by 8 bases and J by 2 bases, with 4 bases of the junction left unmatched. CDR3 in DNA: TGTGCCGGGACTAGCGGGGCCTCCACAGATACGCAGTATTTT. It translates to CAGTSGASTDTQYF.

The chain joins TRBV5-1 to TRBJ2-5; D ambiguous. V dropped 4 bases and J dropped 10 bases, with 14 bases sitting between them. Germline V gene lookup returns CDR1 SGHRS and CDR2 YFSETQ. This CDR3 region has 12 residues. The DNA of the CDR3 is TGCGCCAGCAGCCCCAGCCGACAAGACCAGTACTTC. It yields the protein CASSPSRQDQYF.

The sample holds a few counts of this clonotype. The V and J genes are TRBV24-1 and TRBJ2-3, with TRBD1 as a possible D gene (6 bases). Germline V gene data show CDR1 as KGHDR and CDR2 as SFDVKD. V was shortened by 5 bases and J by 1 base, with 12 bases between the two germline ends. The CDR3 runs to 15 residues. Here the CDR3 DNA reads TGTGCCACCAGTGCAACAGGGTTCGGCACAGATACGCAGTATTTT. Translation: CATSATGFGTDTQYF.

J is TRBJ1-4 and V is TRBV7-2; D uncertain. Germline assignment: CDR1 SGHTA and CDR2 FQGNSA. CDR3 length: 16 amino acids. V lost 4 bases and J 3 bases, leaving 15 bases between the germline ends. The CDR3 sequence: CASSWIPGRANEKLFF. The CDR3 bases are TGTGCCAGCAGCTGGATCCCCGGGAGGGCTAATGAAAAACTGTTTTTT.

This rearrangement joins TRBV7-8 to TRBJ1-1; unclear D gene. The germline V and J ends were trimmed by 5 bases and 1 base, with 11 bases remaining between them. The V gene's germline CDR1 is SGHVS and CDR2 FQNEAQ. The CDR3 spans 14 residues. The CDR3 DNA reads TGTGCCAGCAGCCCGTTTCCGGGGAACACTGAAGCTTTCTTT. Residues: CASSPFPGNTEAFF.

V is TRBV6-6 and J is TRBJ2-1; 8 nucleotides align to TRBD2. In germline, CDR1 is MNHNY, CDR2 SVGAGI (reference sequence). With V trimmed by 11 bases and J by 2 bases, 5 bases remained unmatched. This CDR3 is 13 amino acids long. CDR3 loop: CAGGAGAYNEQFF. The DNA of the CDR3 is TGTGCCGGAGGAGCGGGAGCCTACAATGAGCAGTTCTTC.

In this sample, this clonotype turned up a few times. This chain links TRBV24-1 with TRBJ2-7, with 7 bases identical to TRBD1. Germline-derived CDR1 and CDR2 are KGHDR and SFDVKD. The CDR3 has 13 residues. The V segment lost 12 bases and the J segment 4 bases; nucleotides outside the gene matches: 11. CDR3 DNA sequence: TGTGCCCCCCCGGACAGGACACAATACGAGCAGTACTTC. As protein: CAPPDRTQYEQYF.

The sample holds a few counts of this clonotype. The chain is built from TRBV12-3 or TRBV12-4 and TRBJ1-2; D is unclear. V was shortened by 5 bases and J by 3 bases, with 22 bases between the two germline ends. The length of the CDR3 is 17 residues. CDR3 in DNA: TGTGCCAGCAGTGGTCGGGTCCCCAAAACCCATCACTATGGCTACACCTTC. It codes for CASSGRVPKTHHYGYTF.

The chain employs TRBV20-1 and TRBJ2-5; 7 nucleotides align to TRBD2. The end of the DNA aligns better with TRBJ2-7, so the J call may be wrong. The CDR3 sequence is 13 residues long. Germline-derived CDR1 and CDR2 are DFQATT and SNEGSKA (reference sequence). CDR3 nucleotide sequence: TGCAGTGCTAAGAGTACTAGCGCTTACGAGCAGTACTTC. Translated: CSAKSTSAYEQYF.

This sequence joins TRBV6-5 and TRBJ2-7; perhaps TRBD1 as D (6 bases). The V end was cut by 9 bases, the J end by 4 bases, with 25 bases between. The CDR3 consists of 16 residues. CDR1 is MNHEY, CDR2 SVGAGI, per germline. CDR3 residues: CASSPSAGAVPYEQYF. Here the CDR3 DNA reads TGTGCCAGTAGTCCCTCGGCAGGGGCAGTACCTTACGAGCAGTACTTC.

The chain couples TRBV28 to TRBJ2-7, with TRBD1 matching over 9 bases. Germline V CDR1 and CDR2: MDHEN, SYDVKM. The CDR3 covers 15 residues. With V trimmed by 7 bases and J by 2 bases, 9 bases remained unmatched. The CDR3, as DNA: TGTGCCAGCATCCCGATGACAGGGGGTCCCTACGAGCAGTACTTC. It translates to CASIPMTGGPYEQYF.

In its sample, this clonotype was seen a few times. The J gene is TRBJ2-7, the V gene TRBV12-3 or TRBV12-4; 7 positions agree with TRBD1. This CDR3 contains 13 residues. Germline trimming cut 5 bases from V and 6 bases from J; bases unmatched to any gene: 7. CDR3 loop: CASSVGTAREQYF. CDR3 bases: TGTGCCAGCAGTGTCGGGACAGCGCGCGAGCAGTACTTC.

This clonotype has ten or more counts. The V gene is TRBV28, the J gene TRBJ1-1; D is ambiguous. V was clipped by 6 bases and J by 5 bases, with 10 bases between them. There are 12 residues in the CDR3. Germline CDR1 reads MDHEN; CDR2 reads SYDVKM. The CDR3, as DNA: TGTGCCAGCAGCAACGTCGGAACTGAAGCTTTCTTT. Translated, it gives CASSNVGTEAFF.

This chain uses TRBV7-9 with TRBJ2-7, with 10 bases that match TRBD2. Trimming cost V 5 bases and J 7 bases; bases outside gene matches: 5. CDR1 is SEHNR, CDR2 FQNEAQ, per germline (reference sequence). This CDR3 has 13 residues. CDR3: CASSQGLATEQYF. The CDR3, as DNA: TGTGCCAGCAGCCAGGGACTAGCGACAGAGCAGTACTTC.